The subject of this entry is one T cell receptor beta chain. Its antigen is unknown. This entry belongs to a study of cytomegalovirus exposure and HLA in healthy donors. Study results and caveats: Data from an earlier analysis indicated that most TCR beta V segments were productive either about 87% or about 30% of the time.

A multiplex PCR was run with 60 Vbeta primers and 13 Jbeta primers. In the original analysis: Later reanalysis found roughly 80 million unique TCR beta chains, around 9.9 million of them shared. Some clones are missing from TCRdb's copy, which holds only in-frame ones; the method was immunoSEQ multiplex PCR. The D gene and trimming were derived from the DNA, and the V and J assignments and clone size from that table. The sample includes about 94,000 clones, approximately 72% of them seen just once. This CDR3 is built from 15 residues. V was cut by 6 bases and J by 8 bases, with 19 bases left in between. From germline, CDR1 is MNHEY and CDR2 SVGAGI.

Material: PBMCs. This clonotype was obtained from a middle-aged man in good health and CMV-seropositive. The chain combines TRBV6-5 with TRBJ1-4; D is uncertain. CDR3 region: CASSPVGRVKEKLFF. DNA of the CDR3: TGTGCCAGCAGCCCCGTAGGGAGGGTCAAGGAAAAACTGTTTTTT.